The 4 T cell receptor beta chains in this list originate from one sample, sequenced in a study of shared clonotypes between healthy human individuals. Generated by immunoSEQ multiplex PCR, the TCRdb table keeps only in-frame clones and is missing some. The profile covers roughly 2 million clones, with about 94% appearing a single time and 0.9% to 1.4% taken by the ten largest. CD45RO-negative cells were positively selected for CCR7, leaving out terminally differentiated effector memory CD45RA+ cells. What was sequenced was naive CD8+ T cells sorted from blood. These receptors were taken from a man between 18 and 29 years old in good health.

The rearrangement links TRBV10-1 to TRBJ1-1; D gene uncertain. V was pared by 3 bases and J by 0 bases, with 11 bases between. CDR3 length: 15 amino acids. Germline V gene data show CDR1 as WNHNN and CDR2 as SYGVQD (reference sequence). The DNA for the CDR3 is TGCGCCAGCAGTGACGATTTACTAATGAACACTGAAGCTTTCTTT. This translates into CASSDDLLMNTEAFF.

This chain links TRBV5-1 with TRBJ2-3; D unclear. The germline CDR1 and CDR2 sequences are SGHRS and YFSETQ. The germline V and J ends were trimmed by 0 bases and 0 bases, with 8 bases remaining between them. The CDR3 runs 15 residues. The CDR3 here is CASSLAQSSTDTQYF. Here the CDR3 DNA reads TGCGCCAGCAGCTTGGCTCAATCTAGCACAGATACGCAGTATTTT.

V usage is TRBV27 and J usage is TRBJ2-3, with a tentative D call TRBD1 (6 bases). CDR3 length equals 15 residues. V was trimmed by 2 bases and J by 1 base, leaving 10 bases between them. Looked up from germline, CDR1 is MNHEY and CDR2 is SMNVEV (reference sequence). The CDR3 coding sequence is TGTGCCAGCAGTTTACTGTGGGGGCGCACAGATACGCAGTATTTT. This gives the protein CASSLLWGRTDTQYF.

This chain connects TRBV6-5 to TRBJ2-1; 10 bases fit TRBD2. The germline gives CDR1 MNHEY, CDR2 SVGAGI. CDR3 length: 16 amino acids. Trimming cost V 4 bases and J 4 bases; bases outside gene matches: 7. The CDR3 sequence is CASSFASGSKYNEQFF. For the CDR3, the DNA is TGTGCCAGCAGTTTCGCTAGCGGGAGTAAATACAATGAGCAGTTCTTC.